The rows below give T cell receptor beta chains drawn from one sample of a study of blood T cell repertoires in COVID-19. Clones were sequenced by immunoSEQ multiplex PCR, and TCRdb holds only the in-frame ones, with some missing. The profile shows 280,000 or so clones, around 92% of them singletons. Source material: PBMCs or T cells enriched from blood (not recorded which). These receptors came from a woman aged 45-60 years who had been exposed to COVID-19. The CDR3 runs from the conserved cysteine through the conserved F or W. A D gene is named only where the DNA matches it firmly. A row's size may be missing; if present it is once, few, many or a size class.

>TRBD1|NA|TRBV27|TRBJ2-5
CASSFGQGRTETQYF
TGTGCCAGCAGTTTCGGACAGGGGCGCACGGAGACCCAGTACTTC
>NA|NA|TRBV5-4|TRBJ1-5
CASSFPNQPQHF
TGTGCCAGCAGCTTCCCTAATCAGCCCCAGCATTTT
>NA|NA|TRBV28|TRBJ1-2
CASSLAGDGYTF
TGTGCCAGCAGTTTAGCGGGGGATGGCTACACCTTC
>TRBD1|NA|TRBV2|TRBJ1-6
CASRDTYQQGAASPLHF
TGTGCCAGCAGAGATACGTACCAACAGGGGGCTGCTTCACCCCTCCACTTT
>NA|NA|TRBV5-1|TRBJ2-4
CASSPRDQGGRGGNIQYF
TGCGCCAGCAGCCCCCGAGATCAGGGGGGTAGAGGGGGAAACATTCAGTACTTC
>NA|NA|TRBV5-8|TRBJ2-5
CASSPGQLGETQYF
TGTGCCAGCAGCCCTGGACAGCTTGGGGAGACCCAGTACTTC
>NA|NA|TRBV5-3|TRBJ2-7
CARIPGGGGKYEQYF
TGTGCCAGAATCCCAGGCGGAGGGGGCAAATACGAGCAGTACTTC
>TRBD1|few|TRBV10-3|TRBJ2-7
CAIRAPGQTYEQYF
TGTGCCATCAGGGCTCCGGGACAGACCTACGAGCAGTACTTC
>TRBD1|NA|TRBV18|TRBJ1-1
CASSPSTGVGTEAFF
TGTGCCAGCTCACCTTCGACAGGGGTTGGCACTGAAGCTTTCTTT
>TRBD1|NA|TRBV9|TRBJ2-2
CASSLIRDRVSLNTGELFF
TGTGCCAGCAGTCTTATCCGGGACAGGGTATCGCTAAACACCGGGGAGCTGTTTTTT
>NA|NA|TRBV27|TRBJ2-7
CASSLSSGGYEQYF
TGTGCCAGCAGTTTATCGTCCGGAGGCTACGAGCAGTACTTC
>NA|once|TRBV6-1|TRBJ1-4
CASSDRGARGEKLFF
TGTGCCAGCAGTGATAGAGGGGCGCGGGGTGAAAAACTGTTTTTT
>NA|NA|TRBV7-2|TRBJ1-3
CASSLAIRKTGNTIYF
TGTGCCAGCAGCTTAGCGATCAGAAAGACTGGAAACACCATATATTTT
>TRBD1|NA|TRBV29-1|TRBJ1-1
CSVDLTGYEAFF
TGCAGCGTTGATCTGACAGGGTATGAAGCTTTCTTT
>NA|NA|TRBV6-1|TRBJ1-6
CASSEVSNSPLHF
TGTGCCAGCAGTGAAGTTAGTAATTCACCCCTCCACTTT
>NA|NA|TRBV9|TRBJ2-7
CASSVAGSGAYEQYF
TGTGCCAGCAGCGTAGCCGGGAGTGGGGCCTACGAGCAGTACTTC
>NA|once|TRBV7-9|TRBJ2-1
CASSLRLVNEQFF
TGTGCCAGCAGCTTACGACTAGTCAATGAGCAGTTCTTC
>NA|NA|TRBV29-1|TRBJ2-7
CSVEDSDSYEQYF
TGCAGCGTTGAAGACAGTGACTCCTACGAGCAGTACTTC
>NA|once|TRBV6-5|TRBJ2-2
CASKPDTTNTGELFF
TGTGCCAGCAAGCCGGACACGACGAACACCGGGGAGCTGTTTTTT
>NA|NA|TRBV6-6|TRBJ2-2
CASSYNSQHTGELFF
TGTGCCAGCAGTTACAACAGTCAACACACCGGGGAGCTGTTTTTT
>NA|NA|TRBV7-9|TRBJ2-7
CASSLDRSYEQYF
TGTGCCAGCAGCTTAGACAGGAGCTACGAGCAGTACTTC
>TRBD2|NA|TRBV4-1|TRBJ2-7
CASSVRRDTAGGFYEQYF
TGCGCCAGCAGCGTCAGGAGGGATACGGCGGGGGGTTTCTACGAGCAGTACTTC
>TRBD1|NA|TRBV7-2|TRBJ1-1
CASSQGQAVNTEAFF
TGTGCCAGCAGCCAAGGACAGGCAGTGAACACTGAAGCTTTCTTT
>TRBD1|NA|TRBV7-8|TRBJ2-2
CASSSYRGTNTGELFF
TGTGCCAGCAGCTCGTACAGGGGAACGAACACCGGGGAGCTGTTTTTT
>TRBD1|few|TRBV4-1|TRBJ2-2
CASSRQPGQGVTGELFF
TGCGCCAGCAGCCGACAACCGGGACAGGGGGTAACCGGGGAGCTGTTTTTT
>NA|NA|TRBV19|TRBJ2-1
CASSDSTYNEQFF
TGTGCCAGTAGCGACAGTACCTACAATGAGCAGTTCTTC